The T cell receptor beta chain under discussion was sequenced for a study of cytomegalovirus exposure and HLA in healthy donors. Overall study findings and caveats: Associated with cytomegalovirus, according to the listing, were 150 to 200 TCR beta chains. Across donors, most TCRs were seen rarely, yet some public ones were widespread. When a later analysis was performed, an Asian-associated ancestry cluster reportedly had fewer N-insertions than the approximately 690-donor mean. Earlier analysis yielded a pattern in which most TCR beta V segments were productive about 87% or about 30% of the time.

This clone appeared a single time. The antigen is undetermined. The CDR3 loop spans 13 amino acids. Deletions cut 4 bases from V and 7 bases from J, with 11 bases between. Germline CDR1 is SGHTA and CDR2 is FQGTGA. Both 60 Vbeta primers and 13 Jbeta primers went into the PCR. Using immunoSEQ multiplex PCR, the repertoire was profiled, and TCRdb retains in-frame clones only, with some absent. The sample lists roughly 290,000 clones, 80% seen once, with more than 0.3% in the top ten. This chain uses TRBV7-3 with TRBJ2-1; D unresolved. The sample consisted of PBMCs. This TCR derives from a girl aged 2 to 9 in good health and CMV-seronegative. CDR3 residues: CASSSPLENEQFF. The CDR3 DNA reads TGTGCCAGCAGCTCCCCTCTAGAGAATGAGCAGTTCTTC.